Below, 8 T cell receptor beta chains from the same sample are listed, as sequenced in a study of radiation and T cells in renal cell carcinoma. Assay: immunoSEQ multiplex PCR; the TCRdb copy retains only in-frame clones and omits some. The repertoire includes some 72,000 clones, about 81% of them detected once, and almost 6% sits in the top ten. The time point denotes: blood 2 weeks post-SBRT. Treatment in this sample: 15 Gy SBRT to primary tumor, nephrectomy 4 weeks later. Source: blood, taken from a patient whose treatment included radiotherapy and nephrectomy. Source of these receptors: a man aged 60-69 years with renal cell carcinoma.

The CDR3: CASSLGGRGRGEQFF. Written as DNA, the CDR3 is TGTGCCAGCAGCTTAGGAGGACGGGGGAGAGGTGAGCAGTTCTTC. This chain links TRBV13 with TRBJ2-1; maybe TRBD2 (6 bases). CDR3 length equals 15 residues. CDR1 is PRHDT, CDR2 FYEKMQ, per germline (reference sequence). Trimming pared 0 bases from V and 9 bases from J, leaving 15 bases between. Full variable domain (rest looked up from reference TRBV13 and TRBJ2-1): AAGVIQSPRHLIKEKRETATLKCYPIPRHDTVYWYQQGPGQDPQFLISFYEKMQSDKGSIPDRFSAQQFSDYHSELNMSSLELGDSALYFCASSLGGRGRGEQFFGPGTRLTVL.

The chain combines TRBV6-1 with TRBJ1-2; D may be TRBD1 (6 bases). Trimming took 0 bases from V and 4 from J, leaving 15 bases between them. Germline V gene lookup returns CDR1 MNHNS and CDR2 SASEGT. CDR3 length: 16 residues. CDR3 protein: CASSEADDRILYGYTF. CDR3 nucleotide sequence: TGTGCCAGCAGTGAAGCAGATGACAGGATACTCTATGGCTACACCTTC.

This rearrangement joins TRBV5-4 to TRBJ2-1; 9 bases map to TRBD2. With 6 bases clipped from V and 5 bases from J, the junction kept 3 bases outside the gene matches. Germline V gene lookup returns CDR1 SGHNT and CDR2 YYREEE (reference sequence). This CDR3 has 13 residues. The CDR3 sequence: CASNLAGHNEQFF. CDR3 coding DNA: TGTGCCAGCAATCTAGCGGGACACAATGAGCAGTTCTTC.

The chain combines TRBV7-8 with TRBJ2-2; 11 nucleotides line up with TRBD2. The CDR3 is 14 residues long. J was trimmed by 6 bases and V by 6 bases; bases with no gene match: 3. Germline values: CDR1 SGHVS, CDR2 FQNEAQ. The CDR3 region is CASRPTSGAGELFF. The CDR3 region has the DNA TGTGCCAGCAGACCGACTAGCGGGGCCGGGGAGCTGTTTTTT.

The chain carries TRBV5-1 and TRBJ2-7, with 7 bases fitting TRBD2. The CDR3 runs to 13 residues. Per the germline V gene, CDR1 is SGHRS and CDR2 is YFSETQ. With 5 bases clipped from V and 4 bases from J, the junction kept 6 bases outside the gene matches. CDR3 bases: TGCGCCAGCAGGGTGGGCGGGAGTTACGAGCAGTACTTC. This translates into CASRVGGSYEQYF.

The chain carries TRBV5-1 and TRBJ2-1; no definite D call. The V and J ends lost 0 bases and 6 bases respectively, with 13 bases between them. Germline assignment: CDR1 SGHRS and CDR2 YFSETQ. CDR3 length: 15 residues. For the CDR3, the DNA is TGCGCCAGCAGCTTGGGCGGCTATATAGTCAATGAGCAGTTCTTC. This gives the protein CASSLGGYIVNEQFF.

This chain connects TRBV11-2 to TRBJ1-4, with D unresolved. This CDR3 spans 16 amino acids. Germline CDR1 SGHAT, CDR2 FQNNGV. The V end was cut by 5 bases, the J end by 0 bases, with 13 bases between. The CDR3 reads CASSQAPAATNEKLFF. CDR3 in DNA: TGTGCCAGCAGCCAAGCACCCGCGGCAACTAATGAAAAACTGTTTTTT.

The chain recombines TRBV7-2 with TRBJ2-1; 7 nucleotides match TRBD2. CDR1 is SGHTA, CDR2 FQGNSA, per germline. The CDR3 runs to 14 residues. V was pared by 1 base and J by 12 bases, with 9 bases of the junction left unmatched. CDR3 nucleotides: TGTGCCAGCAGCTTAGTTTCTTCGGGGGGACGGCAGTTCTTC. Translating it yields CASSLVSSGGRQFF.